One sample yielded the 24 T cell receptor beta chains listed below, sequenced in a study of T-cell reconstitution after alpha-beta-depleted transplantation in children. Construction of the TCRbeta library involved unique molecular identifiers. MiXCR, applied by TCRdb to the PCR reads, yields one record per CDR3 protein. Of almost 400,000 distinct CDR3 sequences in the sample, over 20% were seen once. Sequences were derived from PBMCs from the stem cell graft donor, sampled from the stem cell graft. The receptor source for this set is a human donor who donated a stem cell graft to a child with acute myeloid leukemia.

This clonotype has at least ten counts. V usage is TRBV20-1 and J usage is TRBJ1-1; the D gene is possibly TRBD1 (5 bases). The CDR3 consists of 15 residues. V gave up 1 base and J gave up 4 bases, with 16 bases separating them. CDR1 and CDR2 (germline): DFQATT, SNEGSKA (reference sequence). CDR3 residues: CSARAPPGLSTEAFF. For the CDR3, the DNA is TGCAGTGCTAGAGCCCCCCCGGGGCTTAGCACTGAAGCTTTCTTT.

Many counts were recorded for this clonotype. The gene calls are TRBV20-1 and TRBJ2-3; 7 bases map to TRBD2. CDR3 length: 16 residues. Unmatched junction bases numbered 15, after V lost 6 bases and J lost 3 bases. The germline V gene encodes CDR1 DFQATT and CDR2 SNEGSKA (reference sequence). CDR3: CSAEDSRSGKTDTQYF. The CDR3 bases are TGCAGTGCCGAAGATAGCCGAAGCGGGAAAACAGATACGCAGTATTTT.

This clonotype was picked up many times. The chain recombines TRBV20-1 with TRBJ2-3; TRBD1 might be the D (5 bases). There are 16 residues in the CDR3. V was cut by 5 bases and J by 0 bases, with 18 bases left in between. Germline CDR1 is DFQATT and CDR2 is SNEGSKA (reference sequence). As DNA, the CDR3 is TGCAGTGCTGCAAGACAGAGCCCTACTAGCACAGATACGCAGTATTTT. This encodes CSAARQSPTSTDTQYF.

The V call is TRBV5-6, the J call TRBJ2-2; D uncertain. The length of the CDR3 is 18 residues. CDR1 and CDR2 from the germline V gene are SGHDT and YYEEEE. Trimming left V 5 bases short and J 2 bases short, with 22 bases between. CDR3 sequence (DNA): TGTGCCAGCAGTGTTACAGACCTCCAACGATTTAACACCGGGGAGCTGTTTTTT. Translated, it gives CASSVTDLQRFNTGELFF.

This clonotype has only a few counts. The chain joins TRBV7-9 to TRBJ2-2; 8 positions agree with TRBD2. The CDR3 loop spans 17 amino acids. Germline V gives CDR1 SEHNR, CDR2 FQNEAQ (reference sequence). Losses at the gene ends were 6 bases for V and 4 bases for J; bases not matched to a gene: 13. The CDR3 reads CASRPVGREDGTGELFF. CDR3 nucleotide sequence: TGTGCCAGCAGACCAGTGGGGCGGGAGGATGGCACCGGGGAGCTGTTTTTT.

V gene TRBV6-2 or TRBV6-3 combines with J gene TRBJ1-5, with D unclear. The V and J ends lost 6 bases and 3 bases respectively, with 15 bases between them. The CDR3 loop spans 15 amino acids. Per germline, CDR1 MNHEY and CDR2 SVGEGT. DNA of the CDR3: TGTGCCAGCAGCGGGCAGGTCAATACCAATCAGCCCCAGCATTTT. This translates into CASSGQVNTNQPQHF.

This clonotype has a handful of counts. The rearrangement links TRBV20-1 to TRBJ2-4; D unclear. The V gene lost 1 base and the J gene lost 3 bases, with 7 bases spanning the gap. Germline assignment: CDR1 DFQATT and CDR2 SNEGSKA (reference sequence). CDR3 length: 13 residues. The CDR3 DNA is TGCAGTGCTAGAGGGGAAGGCAAAAACATTCAGTACTTC. It translates to CSARGEGKNIQYF.

This clonotype was counted at least ten times. The gene calls are TRBV10-2 and TRBJ2-5, with D possibly matching TRBD2 (5 bases). The CDR3 consists of 15 residues. Per the germline V gene, CDR1 is WSHSY and CDR2 is SAAADI. The V end was cut by 5 bases, the J end by 7 bases, with 20 bases between. The CDR3 coding sequence is TGCGCCAGCAGTCCCGGATCGAGGGAGTGGGGGACCCAGTACTTC. As protein: CASSPGSREWGTQYF.

This clonotype was seen ten or more times. V and J are TRBV9 and TRBJ2-1; D might be TRBD1 (7 bases). CDR3 length: 16 residues. Trimming took off 4 bases at V and 4 bases at J, with 18 bases between the two ends. Per germline, CDR1 SGDLS and CDR2 YYNGEE. The CDR3 sequence: CASSLAGGRRYNEQFF. CDR3 nucleotides: TGTGCCAGCAGCCTCGCAGGGGGGAGAAGGTACAATGAGCAGTTCTTC.

CDR3 nucleotide sequence: TGCGCCAGCAGCTGGGAACAGGGGGCCTTCACTGAAGCTTTCTTT. This translates into CASSWEQGAFTEAFF. The V call is TRBV5-1, the J call TRBJ1-1; 9 bases align to TRBD1. Germline V gives CDR1 SGHRS, CDR2 YFSETQ. The CDR3 covers 15 residues. The V segment lost 3 bases and the J segment 4 bases; nucleotides outside the gene matches: 7.

V is TRBV20-1 and J is TRBJ2-3, with 9 nucleotides matching TRBD2. Germline V gives CDR1 DFQATT, CDR2 SNEGSKA (reference sequence). Trimming cost V 3 bases and J 5 bases; bases outside gene matches: 6. The CDR3 runs 14 residues. The CDR3 protein is CSASAGTSQDTQYF. The CDR3 DNA reads TGCAGTGCTAGTGCGGGGACTAGCCAAGATACGCAGTATTTT.

This clonotype was seen a few times. This chain joins TRBV6-1 and TRBJ2-7, with 10 bases identical to TRBD2. With V trimmed by 7 bases and J by 3 bases, 12 bases remained unmatched. CDR3 size: 16 residues. Germline CDR1 is MNHNS and CDR2 is SASEGT. CDR3 coding DNA: TGTGCCAGCACCCCCCGAGGTAGCGGGAGGATCTACGAGCAGTACTTC. Its protein product is CASTPRGSGRIYEQYF.

The genes are TRBV7-9 and TRBJ2-5, with TRBD1 matching 10 bases. The length of the CDR3 is 13 residues. J gave up 5 bases and V 5 bases, and 2 bases lay outside the gene matches. Germline V gene data show CDR1 as SEHNR and CDR2 as FQNEAQ (reference sequence). The CDR3, as DNA: TGTGCCAGCAGCGCGGACAGGGGGGAGACCCAGTACTTC. Its protein product is CASSADRGETQYF.

This clonotype was picked up a small number of times. The germline gene is not matched at one end of the junction; a read error may be the cause. The rearrangement uses TRBV20-1 and TRBJ2-7; TRBD2 agrees at 11 bases. The CDR3 extends over 13 amino acids. Germline V gives CDR1 DFQATT, CDR2 SNEGSKA (reference sequence). CDR3 loop: CSAPGLADYEQHF. CDR3 coding DNA: TGCAGTGCCCCGGGACTAGCGGACTACGAGCAGCACTTC.

The chain couples TRBV27 to TRBJ2-7; the match to TRBD1 covers 10 bases. With V trimmed by 10 bases and J by 6 bases, 15 bases remained unmatched. The CDR3 sequence is 15 residues long. Germline CDR1 and CDR2: MNHEY and SMNVEV (reference sequence). This CDR3 reads CATSKPGQGIGEQYF. CDR3 coding DNA: TGTGCCACGAGTAAGCCGGGACAGGGGATCGGCGAGCAGTACTTC.

The chain uses TRBV12-3 or TRBV12-4 and TRBJ2-3; D is tentatively TRBD1 or TRBD2 (5 bases each). This CDR3 is 15 amino acids long. V lost 5 bases and J 2 bases, leaving 14 bases between the germline ends. The CDR3 sequence is CASSESGTSTDTQYF. Here the CDR3 DNA reads TGTGCCAGCAGTGAATCCGGGACGTCCACAGATACGCAGTATTTT.

This clonotype appeared a few times. This chain connects TRBV12-3 or TRBV12-4 to TRBJ2-3; no clear D gene. V lost 3 bases and J lost 5, with 9 bases in between. This CDR3 region has 13 residues. The CDR3: CASSFGVRDTQYF. DNA for the CDR3: TGTGCCAGCAGTTTTGGGGTCCGAGATACGCAGTATTTT.

The V call is TRBV5-6, the J call TRBJ2-1; unclear D gene. Looked up from germline, CDR1 is SGHDT and CDR2 is YYEEEE. Trimming took off 2 bases at V and 4 bases at J, with 13 bases between the two ends. The length of the CDR3 is 15 residues. The CDR3 coding sequence is TGTGCCAGCAGCTTTGTTACAGATCCTTACAATGAGCAGTTCTTC. Translated: CASSFVTDPYNEQFF.

This clonotype was seen ten or more times. Being one base from a much bigger clone, this may be a read error. The J gene is TRBJ2-7, the V gene TRBV29-1; D perhaps matches TRBD2 (6 bases). Germline-derived CDR1 and CDR2 are SQVTM and ANQGSEA. Between the trimmed V and J ends, which lost 4 bases and 3 bases, there was a span of 7 bases. This CDR3 contains 11 residues. The CDR3 sequence is CSVARGYEQYF. The DNA for the CDR3 is TGCAGCGTTGCGCGGGGCTACGAGCAGTACTTC.

A few counts support this clonotype. The V gene is TRBV2, the J gene TRBJ1-1; TRBD1 is a possible D gene (6 bases). This CDR3 contains 15 residues. The V end was cut by 5 bases, the J end by 4 bases, with 17 bases between. In germline, CDR1 is SNHLY, CDR2 FYNNEI. The CDR3 spells CASSKERGFGTEAFF. The CDR3 DNA sequence: TGTGCCAGCAGTAAAGAGAGGGGGTTCGGCACTGAAGCTTTCTTT. Full variable domain (remainder filled in from reference TRBV2 and TRBJ1-1): EPEVTQTPSHQVTQMGQEVILRCVPISNHLYFYWYRQILGQKVEFLVSFYNNEISEKSEIFDDQFSVERPDGSNFTLKIRSTKLEDSAMYFCASSKERGFGTEAFFGQGTRLTVV.

This clonotype was recorded only once. The CDR3 DNA follows: TGTGCCAGCAGCTACACCTTGGATGCTGAAGCTTTCTTT. Encoded protein: CASSYTLDAEAFF. The genes are TRBV11-2 and TRBJ1-1; D is uncertain. Trimming removed 4 bases at V and 6 bases at J, with 12 bases between. Germline loops: CDR1 SGHAT, CDR2 FQNNGV. The CDR3 length is 13 residues.

This clonotype is categorized as medium-sized. The rearrangement uses TRBV29-1 and TRBJ2-7, with D perhaps assigned TRBD1 or TRBD2 (5 bases each). Trimming pared 4 bases from V and 4 bases from J, leaving 20 bases between. The CDR3 runs to 15 residues. Per germline, CDR1 SQVTM and CDR2 ANQGSEA. The CDR3 region is CSVAGTGTQQYEQYF. Here the CDR3 DNA reads TGCAGCGTTGCTGGGACCGGGACCCAACAATACGAGCAGTACTTC.

V and J are TRBV6-1 and TRBJ2-3, with D possibly TRBD1 on 5 matching bases. V lost 5 bases, J lost 4 bases, and 16 bases lay in between. The CDR3 extends over 15 amino acids. Per germline, CDR1 MNHNS and CDR2 SASEGT. The DNA of the CDR3 is TGTGCCAGCAGTCAGACAGTGCAGTACCCAGATACGCAGTATTTT. It encodes CASSQTVQYPDTQYF.

This clonotype has more than one count but fewer than ten. V usage is TRBV9 and J usage is TRBJ2-1, with 11 bases identical to TRBD1. The CDR3 is 13 residues long. Germline CDR1 reads SGDLS; CDR2 reads YYNGEE. Losses at the gene ends were 4 bases for V and 12 bases for J; bases not matched to a gene: 6. CDR3 region: CASSSDRGPRQFF. CDR3 coding DNA: TGTGCCAGCAGCTCGGACAGGGGGCCGAGGCAGTTCTTC.